These 7 T cell receptor beta chains were sequenced from one sample in a study of shared clonotypes between healthy human individuals (dated by TCRdb to the early 2020s). The library was built by means of the immunoSEQ multiplex PCR assay. TCRdb provides this immuneACCESS table in a form limited to in-frame rearrangements. Some clones are lacking; in checked studies, under half of them reflect an unresolved V gene, and why the rest are absent is not known. This sample holds around 1.5 million clones; 98% were observed only once. Roughly 0.42% of the sample is in the top ten clones. The sequenced material came from naive CD4+ T cells sorted from blood. According to the study, the label for this sample's cell subset or site signals: CD45RA+ positively selected. These receptors were obtained from a man aged 25-45 years in good health.

The V call is TRBV10-3, the J call TRBJ1-5; D not resolved. The CDR3 spans 15 residues. V lost 0 bases and J 4 bases, leaving 10 bases between the germline ends. CDR1 and CDR2 from the germline V gene are ENHRY and SYGVKD. The CDR3 region is CAISESWQTNQPQHF. The CDR3, as DNA: TGTGCCATCAGTGAGTCTTGGCAGACTAATCAGCCCCAGCATTTT.

This chain uses TRBV7-2 with TRBJ2-5, with D perhaps matching TRBD2 (5 bases). The V end was cut by 2 bases, the J end by 3 bases, with 10 bases between. CDR1 is SGHTA, CDR2 FQGNSA, per germline. The length of the CDR3 is 14 residues. The CDR3 reads CASSLSGVEETQYF. The CDR3, as DNA: TGTGCCAGCAGCTTATCCGGGGTCGAAGAGACCCAGTACTTC. Full variable domain (missing parts from reference TRBV7-2 and TRBJ2-5): GAGVSQSPSNKVTEKGKDVELRCDPISGHTALYWYRQSLGQGLEFLIYFQGNSAPDKSGLPSDRFSAERTGGSVSTLTIQRTQQEDSAVYLCASSLSGVEETQYFGPGTRLLVL.

The J gene is TRBJ1-4, the V gene TRBV28; a weak D match, TRBD1 (6 bases). CDR1 is MDHEN, CDR2 SYDVKM, per germline. Trimming took off 2 bases at V and 6 bases at J, with 10 bases between the two ends. This CDR3 spans 14 amino acids. In DNA, the CDR3 is TGTGCCAGCAGTTTAGCGGGGGGCGATGAAAAACTGTTTTTT. Its translation: CASSLAGGDEKLFF.

V is TRBV7-9 and J is TRBJ2-5; D may be TRBD2 (5 bases). Trimming left V 4 bases short and J 7 bases short, with 19 bases between. Germline values: CDR1 SEHNR, CDR2 FQNEAQ (reference sequence). The CDR3 contains 15 residues. The CDR3 nucleotides read TGTGCCAGCAGCTATGGGTTAGAGCTTCGGGGGACCCAGTACTTC. This sequence encodes CASSYGLELRGTQYF. Complete variable domain (other parts from reference TRBV7-9 and TRBJ2-5): DTGVSQNPRHKITKRGQNVTFRCDPISEHNRLYWYRQTLGQGPEFLTYFQNEAQLEKSRLLSDRFSAERPKGSFSTLEIQRTEQGDSAMYLCASSYGLELRGTQYFGPGTRLLVL.

The rearrangement links TRBV19 to TRBJ1-5; a possible D gene is TRBD1 (6 bases). The CDR3 is 16 residues long. The germline V gene encodes CDR1 LNHDA and CDR2 SQIVND (reference sequence). Trimming removed 4 bases at V and 1 base at J, with 14 bases between. This CDR3 reads CASSTPTGRSNQPQHF. CDR3 nucleotides: TGTGCCAGTAGTACTCCGACAGGCAGGAGCAATCAGCCCCAGCATTTT.

This rearrangement joins TRBV9 to TRBJ1-3; D gene ambiguous. There are 15 residues in the CDR3. Looked up from germline, CDR1 is SGDLS and CDR2 is YYNGEE. The ends were cut back, 0 bases at V and 0 bases at J, with 7 bases in the middle. CDR3 sequence (DNA): TGTGCCAGCAGCGTAGATGCAGGCTCTGGAAACACCATATATTTT. Translated: CASSVDAGSGNTIYF.

V and J are TRBV7-7 and TRBJ2-7, with D possibly matching TRBD2 (5 bases). Germline V lookup: CDR1 SSHAT, CDR2 FNYEAQ (reference sequence). V lost 5 bases to trimming and J lost 7 bases, with 15 bases between them. This CDR3 comprises 13 residues. The CDR3 region has the DNA TGTGCCAGCAGCGAAAGGGAGCCTGGTGAGCAGTACTTC. This translates into CASSEREPGEQYF.